This T cell receptor (beta chain) was sequenced in a study of cytomegalovirus exposure and HLA in healthy donors. General observations from the study: Overall, under 200 TCR beta chains were annotated as cytomegalovirus-associated. Later, an analysis showed that TCR beta chains associated with HLA were more clonally expanded than others that were equally common.

The CDR3 length is 14 residues. Germline values: CDR1 MDHEN, CDR2 SYDVKM. Trimming cost V 1 base and J 3 bases, with 7 bases left between them. Comment on this clone: Its antigen is undetermined.

Primers: 60 Vbeta forward and 13 Jbeta reverse. Using immunoSEQ multiplex PCR, the repertoire was profiled, and TCRdb retains in-frame clones only, with some absent. The sample lists over 95,000 clones; 65% to 80% were seen once. The clonotype comes from a man aged 35 to 55 in good health and CMV-seropositive. Sequencing was done on a sample of PBMCs. The chain couples TRBV28 to TRBJ1-5; D gene uncertain. The DNA for the CDR3 is TGTGCCAGCAGTTTATCTACGATCAATCAGCCCCAGCATTTT. Its translation: CASSLSTINQPQHF.